The 20 T cell receptor beta chains presented below share a single source sample, sequenced in a study of OX40 agonist ivuxolimab in advanced cancers. The repertoire was sequenced with immunoSEQ multiplex PCR; TCRdb's copy has only in-frame clones and lacks some. This table has 40,000 to 45,000 clones, 80% to 90% appearing once. The input for sequencing was CD4+ or CD8+ T cells sorted from blood, taken in a trial of the OX40 agonist ivuxolimab. The receptors here all came from an adult with an advanced solid tumor such as melanoma, head and neck, liver or kidney cancer.

V usage is TRBV9 and J usage is TRBJ2-7; weak D call: TRBD2 (5 bases). CDR1 and CDR2 (germline): SGDLS, YYNGEE. This CDR3 contains 15 residues. Between the trimmed V and J ends, which lost 4 bases and 0 bases, there was a span of 14 bases. Here the CDR3 DNA reads TGTGCCAGCAGCCACGGGTCGGGGTTCTCCTACGAGCAGTACTTC. Amino acids: CASSHGSGFSYEQYF.

This chain joins TRBV7-9 and TRBJ2-7, with D perhaps TRBD1 (6 bases). V was cut by 5 bases and J by 5 bases, with 19 bases left in between. The length of the CDR3 is 15 residues. Germline V CDR1 and CDR2: SEHNR, FQNEAQ (reference sequence). For the CDR3, the DNA is TGTGCCAGCAGCGTTATTACCACAGGGAGCGACGAGCAGTACTTC. It codes for CASSVITTGSDEQYF.

This chain links TRBV19 with TRBJ2-7; the D call may be TRBD1 or TRBD2 (5 bases each). Deletions cut 3 bases from V and 0 bases from J, with 6 bases between. Germline V lookup: CDR1 LNHDA, CDR2 SQIVND (reference sequence). This CDR3 spans 13 amino acids. The CDR3 DNA reads TGTGCCAGTAGTATCGGGGCCTCCTACGAGCAGTACTTC. This encodes CASSIGASYEQYF.

The rearrangement joins TRBV9 to TRBJ2-3, with no clear D. Per the germline V gene, CDR1 is SGDLS and CDR2 is YYNGEE. This CDR3 spans 14 amino acids. V lost 0 bases and J 4 bases, leaving 9 bases between the germline ends. CDR3 region: CASSVGGGPDTQYF. CDR3 nucleotide sequence: TGTGCCAGCAGCGTAGGGGGTGGCCCAGATACGCAGTATTTT.

This clone was recorded only once. The chain has TRBV19 and TRBJ2-7; D assignment may be TRBD1 or TRBD2 (5 bases each). The CDR3 has 16 residues. Germline V gene sequence: CDR1 LNHDA, CDR2 SQIVND (reference sequence). Trimming took 3 bases from V and 1 from J, leaving 16 bases between them. CDR3 sequence: CASSIGAEGFSYEQYF. The CDR3 DNA follows: TGTGCCAGTAGTATTGGGGCAGAGGGATTTTCCTACGAGCAGTACTTC.

The gene calls are TRBV27 and TRBJ1-1, with D perhaps TRBD1 (5 bases). Per the germline V gene, CDR1 is MNHEY and CDR2 is SMNVEV (reference sequence). V was trimmed by 5 bases and J by 3 bases, leaving 13 bases between them. The CDR3 covers 14 residues. The CDR3, as DNA: TGTGCCAGCAGTCTAGACAGTTTGTACACTGAAGCTTTCTTT. This encodes CASSLDSLYTEAFF.

This rearrangement joins TRBV9 to TRBJ2-2, with D tentatively TRBD1 or TRBD2 (5 bases each). From germline, CDR1 is SGDLS and CDR2 YYNGEE. The V end lost 3 bases, the J end lost 7 bases, and 13 bases lay between the germline ends. This CDR3 region has 14 residues. The CDR3 nucleotides are TGTGCCAGCAGCGAGTTGGGGGAGTTCGGGGAGCTGTTTTTT. Protein product: CASSELGEFGELFF.

The CDR3 sequence is CASSQGLRDTRLSNYGYTF. CDR3 DNA sequence: TGTGCCAGCAGCCAAGGGCTTAGGGACACCCGACTTTCTAACTATGGCTACACCTTC. The chain employs TRBV14 and TRBJ1-2, with TRBD1 as a possible D gene (6 bases). The CDR3 totals 19 residues. Germline V gene lookup returns CDR1 SGHDN and CDR2 FVKESK. V lost 1 base to trimming and J lost 0 bases, with 21 bases between them.

J is TRBJ1-1 and V is TRBV7-2, with D maybe TRBD1 (5 bases). This CDR3 is 14 amino acids long. Trimming took off 1 base at V and 2 bases at J, with 8 bases between the two ends. Germline lookup yields CDR1 SGHTA and CDR2 FQGNSA. CDR3 sequence (DNA): TGTGCCAGCAGCTTAGTCGGGGGTAACACTGAAGCTTTCTTT. Translating it yields CASSLVGGNTEAFF.

The chain joins TRBV11-2 to TRBJ2-7; 8 bases are shared with TRBD1. CDR1 is SGHAT and CDR2 is FQNNGV in the germline V gene. CDR3 length: 14 residues. Trimming at V came to 7 bases and at J to 3 bases, leaving 8 bases not matched to a gene. CDR3 nucleotide sequence: TGTGCCAGCACGCAGGGGGCTAATAGCTACGAGCAGTACTTC. Translated: CASTQGANSYEQYF.

The chain has TRBV9 and TRBJ2-1; the match to TRBD2 covers 11 bases. V dropped 4 bases and J dropped 5; count of bases not matched to a gene: 17. CDR1 is SGDLS and CDR2 is YYNGEE in the germline V gene. The CDR3 is made up of 19 amino acids. The CDR3 loop reads CASSTQRLAGPISHNEQFF. Written as DNA, the CDR3 is TGTGCCAGCAGCACTCAGAGACTAGCGGGACCTATAAGCCACAATGAGCAGTTCTTC.

J is TRBJ2-3 and V is TRBV6-4; D unresolved. This CDR3 has 15 residues. CDR1 is MRHNA, CDR2 SNTAGT, per germline. The V and J ends lost 5 bases and 0 bases respectively, with 12 bases between them. CDR3 sequence reads: CASSSYPGSTDTQYF. Written as DNA, the CDR3 is TGTGCCAGCAGTTCCTACCCCGGGAGCACAGATACGCAGTATTTT.

This rearrangement joins TRBV19 to TRBJ2-1; no reliable D call. This CDR3 has 15 amino acids. The V gene's germline CDR1 is LNHDA and CDR2 SQIVND (reference sequence). The germline V and J ends were trimmed by 1 base and 3 bases, with 10 bases remaining between them. CDR3 bases: TGTGCCAGTAGTATAGCCCCCGGAATCTACAATGAGCAGTTCTTC. Translated, it gives CASSIAPGIYNEQFF.

The chain has TRBV4-3 and TRBJ2-7; 9 positions agree with TRBD1. Germline V lookup: CDR1 LGHNA, CDR2 YSLEER. The length of the CDR3 is 15 residues. Unmatched junction bases numbered 4, after V lost 0 bases and J lost 4 bases. The DNA for the CDR3 is TGCGCCAGCAGCCAAGACACTGACAGGGGGTACGAGCAGTACTTC. Residues: CASSQDTDRGYEQYF.

The chain has TRBV6-5 and TRBJ2-1; possibly TRBD1 for D (6 bases). From germline, CDR1 is MNHEY and CDR2 SVGAGI. V lost 5 bases and J 10 bases, leaving 15 bases between the germline ends. This CDR3 has 13 residues. CDR3 coding DNA: TGTGCCAGCAGTCTCACAGGGTCCAGGGAGCAGTTCTTC. This sequence encodes CASSLTGSREQFF.

The chain carries TRBV5-1 and TRBJ1-2, with D possibly being TRBD1 (6 bases). Germline V CDR1 and CDR2: SGHRS, YFSETQ. The CDR3 contains 14 residues. V was clipped by 0 bases and J by 8 bases, with 14 bases between them. CDR3 nucleotide sequence: TGCGCCAGCAGCTTGGTTGGGGGGGGCCCCGGCTACACCTTC. This sequence encodes CASSLVGGGPGYTF.

This chain's CDR3 is CASRDREANTEAFF. The CDR3 nucleotides read TGTGCCAGCAGGGACAGGGAAGCGAACACTGAAGCTTTCTTT. The chain recombines TRBV6-4 with TRBJ1-1; 8 bases align to TRBD1. The V segment lost 6 bases and the J segment 1 base; nucleotides outside the gene matches: 4. CDR3 size: 14 residues. In germline, CDR1 is MRHNA, CDR2 SNTAGT.

The V call is TRBV13, the J call TRBJ2-7; D not certain. This CDR3 contains 11 residues. Looked up from germline, CDR1 is PRHDT and CDR2 is FYEKMQ (reference sequence). V gave up 0 bases and J gave up 7 bases, with 4 bases separating them. CDR3 sequence: CASSLGGEQYF. The DNA for the CDR3 is TGTGCCAGCAGCTTAGGTGGAGAGCAGTACTTC.

This clone was counted once. V gene TRBV7-9 combines with J gene TRBJ2-1; tentative D call: TRBD2 (5 bases). The V end lost 4 bases, the J end lost 4 bases, and 20 bases lay between the germline ends. CDR1 and CDR2 from the germline V gene are SEHNR and FQNEAQ (reference sequence). There are 17 residues in the CDR3. The DNA for the CDR3 is TGTGCCAGCAGCTCCATTCTCCGGGCGCGGGCTTACAATGAGCAGTTCTTC. This gives the protein CASSSILRARAYNEQFF.

The chain recombines TRBV5-3 with TRBJ2-7, with 10 bases matching TRBD1. TRBV5-3 is an ORF, and what it does is uncertain. This CDR3 spans 15 amino acids. V was clipped by 4 bases and J by 2 bases; unmatched bases: 6. CDR3 coding DNA: TGTGCCAGAAGCGAAGGGACAGGGGAAGCCTACGAGCAGTACTTC. It specifies CARSEGTGEAYEQYF.